These T cell receptor beta chains were read from a single sample in a study of blood T cell repertoires in COVID-19. Profiling relied on immunoSEQ multiplex PCR, and the TCRdb table lists in-frame clones only, not all of them. The sample holds about 260,000 clones, 85% to 90% seen once. Sequencing was performed on peripheral blood. These receptors were obtained from a woman aged 25 to 45 with COVID-19, enrolled during active disease. The CDR3 runs from the conserved cysteine through the conserved F or W. Each record gives: V gene, CDR3 length, clone size, D gene, J gene, CDR3 DNA, CDR3 protein. The D gene is left open where the match is weak. The size entry is marked missing in some rows and otherwise reads once, few, many or a size class.

TRBV3-1/TRBV3-2	17	few	TRBD2	TRBJ2-1	TGTGCCAGCAGCCTGGGACTAGCGGAGTTACCCTACAATGAGCAGTTCTTC	CASSLGLAELPYNEQFF
TRBV25-1	13	-	-	TRBJ2-5	TGTGCCAGCAGTGTTATCGGGAAAGAGACCCAGTACTTC	CASSVIGKETQYF
TRBV28	13	many	TRBD1	TRBJ1-2	TGTGCCAGCAGTTTAGGACAGGGAGTTGGCTACACCTTC	CASSLGQGVGYTF
TRBV20-1	11	-	-	TRBJ2-7	TGCAGTGCCAAGACATCCTACGAGCAGTACTTC	CSAKTSYEQYF
TRBV7-8	15	-	-	TRBJ2-3	TGTGCCAGCAGCGTCGACATATCTAGCACAGATACGCAGTATTTT	CASSVDISSTDTQYF
TRBV28	16	-	TRBD2	TRBJ2-5	TGTGCCAGCAGTTTATGGAGAGCGGGAGGAGGGGAGACCCAGTACTTC	CASSLWRAGGGETQYF
TRBV6-5	13	-	TRBD2	TRBJ2-5	TGTGCCAGCAAAGTAGCGGGGCAAGAGACCCAGTACTTC	CASKVAGQETQYF
TRBV7-2	16	once	-	TRBJ1-2	TGTGCCAGCAGCTTAGCGGCTGGGGGGTACGACTATGGCTACACCTTC	CASSLAAGGYDYGYTF
TRBV6-5	14	once	TRBD2	TRBJ2-7	TGTGCCAGCAGTTACTCGTCGGGAGGCTACGAGCAGTACTTC	CASSYSSGGYEQYF
TRBV5-1	14	-	TRBD1	TRBJ1-4	TGCGCCAGCAGCAGGGGACAGGGCGACGAAAAACTGTTTTTT	CASSRGQGDEKLFF
TRBV2	18	-	-	TRBJ1-6	TGTGCCAGCAAAGGAGAGGATCAGGGGCTAATGGCGAGCTCACCCCTCCACTTT	CASKGEDQGLMASSPLHF
TRBV5-1	13	-	-	TRBJ2-2	TGCGCCAGCAGCTCTAGGATGACCGGGGAGCTGTTTTTT	CASSSRMTGELFF
TRBV5-1	16	-	TRBD1	TRBJ1-6	TGCGCCAGCAGCTTGGTAACAGACAGGGCGAGTTCACCCCTCCACTTT	CASSLVTDRASSPLHF
TRBV5-1	14	-	TRBD1	TRBJ1-1	TGCGCCAGCAGCTTGGGACAGGGGGGAGCTGAAGCTTTCTTT	CASSLGQGGAEAFF
TRBV6-5	13	once	TRBD2	TRBJ2-1	TGTGCCGGGGCCCGGCGGGAGGGTGGTGAGCAGTTCTTC	CAGARREGGEQFF
TRBV2	15	-	TRBD1	TRBJ2-1	TGTGCCAGCAGGGGGACAGGGGGTTCCTACAATGAGCAGTTCTTC	CASRGTGGSYNEQFF
TRBV11-3	19	once	TRBD1	TRBJ1-5	TGTGCCAGCAGCTTATGGGGGGGACAGGGGGCGTCCGGCAATCAGCCCCAGCATTTT	CASSLWGGQGASGNQPQHF
TRBV5-6	14	-	TRBD1	TRBJ1-3	TGTGCCAGCGACAGGGGGCTGTCTGGAAACACCATATATTTT	CASDRGLSGNTIYF
TRBV2	15	-	TRBD2	TRBJ2-1	TGTGCCAGCAGGGGGACTAGCGGGAGGGCCGTTGAGCAGTTCTTC	CASRGTSGRAVEQFF
TRBV2	13	-	-	TRBJ2-7	TGTGCCAGCAGTGGCGTCCAGGGCTACGAGCAGTACTTC	CASSGVQGYEQYF
TRBV28	16	-	TRBD2	TRBJ2-5	TGTGCCAGCAGTTTAACTAGCGGGGACAACCCAGGGACCCAGTACTTC	CASSLTSGDNPGTQYF
TRBV11-3	15	-	-	TRBJ2-5	TGTGCCAGCAGCCGAAACTTTGGGGCTCAAGAGACCCAGTACTTC	CASSRNFGAQETQYF
TRBV5-3	14	-	TRBD1	TRBJ2-7	TGTGCCAGAAGCTTGCGGGACAGGGTGCACGAGCAGTACTTC	CARSLRDRVHEQYF
TRBV2	14	-	TRBD2	TRBJ2-5	TGTGCCAGCAGCCCCACTAGGGGAGGGGAGACCCAGTACTTC	CASSPTRGGETQYF
TRBV19	18	-	TRBD1	TRBJ2-6	TGTGCCAGTAGCCTGGGACAGGGAAAAGTCTCTGGGGCCAACGTCCTGACTTTC	CASSLGQGKVSGANVLTF
TRBV19	13	-	-	TRBJ2-2	TGTGCCAGTAGTTTCGCTAGCGCCGGGGAGCTGTTTTTT	CASSFASAGELFF
TRBV27	15	-	-	TRBJ2-7	TGTGCCAGCAGTTTAATGCCAGCGAGCTCCTACGAGCAGTACTTC	CASSLMPASSYEQYF
TRBV2	15	-	TRBD2	TRBJ2-3	TGTGCCAGCACAGTAGCGGGCGGGAGGGCGAATACGCAGTATTTT	CASTVAGGRANTQYF
TRBV5-1	14	-	TRBD1	TRBJ1-2	TGCGCCAGCAGCTCGACCGGGACAGGGGATGGCTACACCTTC	CASSSTGTGDGYTF
TRBV7-9	13	-	-	TRBJ2-5	TGTGCCAGCAGCACCTCAGGGAGGGAGACCCAGTACTTC	CASSTSGRETQYF
TRBV4-1	16	-	TRBD1	TRBJ2-7	TGCGCCAGCAGCCAAGACAGGGGACAGGCCTCCTACGAGCAGTACTTC	CASSQDRGQASYEQYF
TRBV5-8	14	-	TRBD2	TRBJ2-3	TGTGCCAGTTCGACTAGCGACAGCACAGATACGCAGTATTTT	CASSTSDSTDTQYF
TRBV12-3/TRBV12-4	13	once	-	TRBJ1-3	TGTGCCAGCAGTTTATCCCTTGGAAACACCATATATTTT	CASSLSLGNTIYF
TRBV5-1	14	-	TRBD1	TRBJ2-5	TGCGCCAGCAGCTCGACAGGGGGTTGGCAGACCCAGTACTTC	CASSSTGGWQTQYF
TRBV4-1	14	-	TRBD1	TRBJ2-7	TGCGCCAGCAGACCCGGGACAGGAGACCTAGAGCAGTACTTC	CASRPGTGDLEQYF
TRBV6-5	16	few	TRBD1	TRBJ1-4	TGTGCCAGCAGTTCGACAGGGGGCCGGACTAATGAAAAACTGTTTTTT	CASSSTGGRTNEKLFF
TRBV7-9	14	few	TRBD2	TRBJ2-1	TGTGCCAGTTCCTGGCGGGAGAGCTACAATGAGCAGTTCTTC	CASSWRESYNEQFF
TRBV6-5	13	once	-	TRBJ2-7	TGTGCCAGCACCCGTGGCAGGCTCGAGGAGCAGTACTTC	CASTRGRLEEQYF
TRBV5-1	14	-	TRBD1	TRBJ1-1	TGCGCCAGCAGCCGGGGACAGTCGAACACTGAAGCTTTCTTT	CASSRGQSNTEAFF
TRBV6-2/TRBV6-3	14	once	-	TRBJ1-2	TGTGCCAGCAGTTACACCGGGGGGCAAGATGGCTACACCTTC	CASSYTGGQDGYTF
TRBV6-5	14	once	-	TRBJ2-3	TGTGCCAGCAGTTACGGCGGTAGCACAGATACGCAGTATTTT	CASSYGGSTDTQYF
TRBV11-2	15	-	-	TRBJ2-7	TGTGCCAGCAGCTTAGTACGGGAGTCCTCCTACGAGCAGTACTTC	CASSLVRESSYEQYF
TRBV10-3	14	-	-	TRBJ2-5	TGTGCCATCAGGAAAGGGGAACTTTCGGGGACCCAGTACTTC	CAIRKGELSGTQYF
TRBV2	13	-	TRBD1	TRBJ2-7	TGTGCCAGCAGGGGTGGACAGGGGGGCGAGCAGTACTTC	CASRGGQGGEQYF
TRBV6-2/TRBV6-3	15	few	TRBD2	TRBJ2-7	TGTGCCAGCAGTCCCCGACTAGCGGGGACCTACGAGCAGTACTTC	CASSPRLAGTYEQYF
TRBV5-4	13	-	-	TRBJ1-2	TGTGCCAGCAGCTTAGGACAGAACTATGGCTACACCTTC	CASSLGQNYGYTF
TRBV30	14	-	-	TRBJ2-1	TGTGCCTGGAGTGGGTCCGGGAGCACAAATGAGCAGTTCTTC	CAWSGSGSTNEQFF
TRBV7-9	15	once	TRBD1	TRBJ2-5	TGTGCCAGCAGCACCCGACAGGGGAACGGGGAGACCCAGTACTTC	CASSTRQGNGETQYF
TRBV2	13	few	-	TRBJ2-7	TGTGCCAGCGGGCCATCAGAACCTTACGAGCAGTACTTC	CASGPSEPYEQYF
TRBV29-1	13	-	-	TRBJ1-2	TGCAGCGTACCCTTACAGATTAACTATGGCTACACCTTC	CSVPLQINYGYTF
TRBV29-1	15	-	-	TRBJ2-6	TGCAGCGCCCTGGGGGGGGGCGGTGGGGCCAACGTCCTGACTTTC	CSALGGGGGANVLTF
TRBV27	16	-	TRBD2	TRBJ2-5	TGTGCCTCCCTACCGGGGGGCGGGAGGGGCCAAGAGACCCAGTACTTC	CASLPGGGRGQETQYF
TRBV5-5	19	-	TRBD1	TRBJ2-7	TGTGCCAGCAGCTTGGTGGGGACAGGGAGGCCTAGGTCACACTACGAGCAGTACTTC	CASSLVGTGRPRSHYEQYF
TRBV24-1	19	-	TRBD1	TRBJ1-2	TGTGCCACCAGTGGCCCGAGCCCGGGACAGGGGGGAAACCGCTATGGCTACACCTTC	CATSGPSPGQGGNRYGYTF
TRBV7-3	13	-	-	TRBJ2-3	TGTGCCAGCAGCTCCCCCGGGGCAGATACGCAGTATTTT	CASSSPGADTQYF